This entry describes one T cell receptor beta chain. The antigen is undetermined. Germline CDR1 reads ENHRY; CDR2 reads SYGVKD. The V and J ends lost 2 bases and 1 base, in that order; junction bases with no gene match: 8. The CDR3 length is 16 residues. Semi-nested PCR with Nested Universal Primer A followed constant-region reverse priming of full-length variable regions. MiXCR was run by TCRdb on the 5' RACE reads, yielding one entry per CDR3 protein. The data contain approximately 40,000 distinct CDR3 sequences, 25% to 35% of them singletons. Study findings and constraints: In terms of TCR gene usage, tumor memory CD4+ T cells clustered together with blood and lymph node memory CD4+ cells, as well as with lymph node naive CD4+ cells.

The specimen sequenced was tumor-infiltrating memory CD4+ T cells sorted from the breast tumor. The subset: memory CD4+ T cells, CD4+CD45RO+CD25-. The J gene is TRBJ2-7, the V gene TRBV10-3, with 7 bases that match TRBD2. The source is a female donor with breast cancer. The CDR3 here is CAISEPARGGSYEQYF. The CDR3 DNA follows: TGTGCCATCAGTGAGCCAGCCCGCGGGGGTTCCTACGAGCAGTACTTC.